This T cell receptor (beta chain) appears in the sequencing data of a study of identical twins' blood T cells. Study-wide findings and caveats: Even for out-of-frame TCRbeta, twins reportedly shared V gene usage much more than unrelated donors. Environmental influences on twin similarity could not be excluded. Each donor's most abundant TCRbeta clonotypes shared more CDR3 sequences with her twin than unrelated donors.

This clonotype showed up just a few times. Its antigen is unidentified. Each TCR cDNA library carried sample-specific barcodes on both ends. Via MiXCR, TCRdb re-called the 5' RACE reads, giving one row per CDR3 protein. This table holds 350,000 to 400,000 distinct CDR3 sequences, roughly 27% found once. Deletions cut 6 bases from V and 2 bases from J, with 9 bases between. CDR3 length equals 12 residues. Germline CDR1 SQVTM, CDR2 ANQGSEA. The clonotype comes from a woman aged 18-50 years in good health. Sequenced: PBMCs. The J gene is TRBJ2-3, the V gene TRBV29-1; D might be TRBD1 (7 bases). The CDR3 region is CSVEGATDTQYF. CDR3 DNA sequence: TGCAGCGTGGAGGGGGCCACAGATACGCAGTATTTT.